Shown below are 22 T cell receptor beta chains from a single sample sequenced in a study of OX40 agonist ivuxolimab in advanced cancers. Using immunoSEQ multiplex PCR, the repertoire was profiled, and TCRdb retains in-frame clones only, with some absent. This table has over 55,000 clones, roughly nine tenths appearing once. Source: CD4+ or CD8+ T cells sorted from blood, taken in a trial of the OX40 agonist ivuxolimab. The source is an adult with an advanced solid tumor such as melanoma, head and neck, liver or kidney cancer.

The chain combines TRBV6-5 with TRBJ1-1, with 9 bases identical to TRBD1. Germline loops: CDR1 MNHEY, CDR2 SVGAGI. The CDR3 is made up of 12 amino acids. The V gene end was trimmed by 5 bases and the J gene end by 9 bases; junction bases not matched to a gene: 4. As DNA, the CDR3 is TGTGCCAGCAGTCAGGACAGGGGACAAGCTTTCTTT. This encodes CASSQDRGQAFF.

The V gene is TRBV5-1, the J gene TRBJ2-2, with 7 nucleotides matching TRBD1. Germline V gives CDR1 SGHRS, CDR2 YFSETQ. J lost 4 bases, V lost 6 bases, and 3 bases had no gene match. There are 13 residues in the CDR3. CDR3 nucleotide sequence: TGCGCCAGCAAAACAGGGGTCACCGGGGAGCTGTTTTTT. This translates into CASKTGVTGELFF.

V usage is TRBV6-1 and J usage is TRBJ2-1, with unresolved D. Germline CDR1 and CDR2: MNHNS and SASEGT. V lost 6 bases to trimming and J lost 7 bases, with 7 bases between them. The CDR3 runs to 11 residues. Here the CDR3 reads CASRGVNEQFF. The CDR3 DNA reads as TGTGCCAGCAGAGGAGTTAATGAGCAGTTCTTC.

V and J are TRBV5-5 and TRBJ1-2, with no clear D. Germline CDR1 SGHKS, CDR2 YYEKEE (reference sequence). Between the trimmed V and J ends, which lost 4 bases and 6 bases, there was a span of 10 bases. The CDR3 is 12 residues long. CDR3 DNA: TGTGCCAGCAGCATGAGCACGCATGGCTACACCTTC. Protein: CASSMSTHGYTF.

Only one count was recorded for this clone. The CDR3 spells CASSIQGPDTQYF. DNA for the CDR3: TGTGCCAGCAGCATACAGGGTCCAGATACGCAGTATTTT. This rearrangement joins TRBV5-4 to TRBJ2-3, with a weak D call TRBD1 (6 bases). CDR3 size: 13 residues. The germline V and J ends were trimmed by 4 bases and 4 bases, with 10 bases remaining between them. From germline, CDR1 is SGHNT and CDR2 YYREEE (reference sequence).

The chain links TRBV6-5 to TRBJ1-6; unclear D gene. The ends were cut back, 4 bases at V and 0 bases at J, with 10 bases in the middle. Germline CDR1 is MNHEY and CDR2 is SVGAGI. The CDR3 loop spans 16 amino acids. CDR3 coding DNA: TGTGCCAGCAGTTCAGATCTGAGCTCCTATAATTCACCCCTCCACTTT. It yields the protein CASSSDLSSYNSPLHF.

This chain connects TRBV11-3 to TRBJ2-3; 7 bases match TRBD1. The CDR3 extends over 16 amino acids. Germline CDR1 and CDR2: SGHNT and YENEEA. V shed 3 bases and J 3 bases; nucleotides not matched to a gene: 9. CDR3 loop: CASSFPGGWGTDTQYF. The DNA for the CDR3 is TGTGCCAGCAGCTTTCCAGGGGGTTGGGGGACAGATACGCAGTATTTT.

The chain links TRBV6-5 to TRBJ2-3; perhaps TRBD2 as D (6 bases). Germline CDR1 reads MNHEY; CDR2 reads SVGAGI. The V end was cut by 5 bases, the J end by 2 bases, with 11 bases between. The CDR3 has 14 amino acids. CDR3 bases: TGTGCCAGCAGTCGGGAGTACCTCACAGATACGCAGTATTTT. It specifies CASSREYLTDTQYF.

The chain links TRBV6-1 to TRBJ1-6; D gene uncertain. From germline, CDR1 is MNHNS and CDR2 SASEGT. The CDR3 has 12 residues. Trimming left V 2 bases short and J 14 bases short, with 10 bases between. The CDR3 nucleotides read TGTGCCAGCAGTGAAAACGGCGGTACCCTCCACTTT. Its protein is CASSENGGTLHF.

CDR3 sequence: CASSRQGSGWGNQPQHF. Here the CDR3 DNA reads TGTGCCAGCAGCAGACAGGGTAGTGGTTGGGGAAATCAGCCCCAGCATTTT. The V gene is TRBV27, the J gene TRBJ1-5; 7 bases map to TRBD1. Per germline, CDR1 MNHEY and CDR2 SMNVEV (reference sequence). V gave up 6 bases and J gave up 4 bases; unmatched junction bases: 15. CDR3 length: 17 residues.

The genes are TRBV18 and TRBJ2-5; 7 nucleotides match TRBD1. Trimming removed 3 bases from V and 2 bases from J; junction bases left unmatched: 3. This CDR3 has 14 residues. CDR1 is KGHSH, CDR2 LQKENI, per germline. In DNA, the CDR3 is TGTGCCAGCTCACCGGACAGGTATCAAGAGACCCAGTACTTC. Translating it yields CASSPDRYQETQYF. The full variable domain, completed using reference TRBV18 and TRBJ2-5, is NAGVMQNPRHLVRRRGQEARLRCSPMKGHSHVYWYRQLPEEGLKFMVYLQKENIIDESGMPKERFSAEFPKEGPSILRIQQVVRGDSAAYFCASSPDRYQETQYFGPGTRLLVL.

This clone has just one count. The chain is built from TRBV19 and TRBJ2-6; 8 bases are a match to TRBD1. The CDR3 contains 16 residues. Germline-derived CDR1 and CDR2 are LNHDA and SQIVND (reference sequence). J lost 0 bases, V lost 6 bases, and 4 bases had no gene match. CDR3 in DNA: TGTGCCAGTAGACCAACAGGGGGCTCTGGGGCCAACGTCCTGACTTTC. Its protein is CASRPTGGSGANVLTF.

The chain carries TRBV28 and TRBJ1-2; D call uncertain. CDR3 length equals 12 residues. Germline V gene lookup returns CDR1 MDHEN and CDR2 SYDVKM. Between the trimmed V and J ends, which lost 3 bases and 6 bases, there was a span of 8 bases. The CDR3: CASSLPDNGYTF. Here the CDR3 DNA reads TGTGCCAGCAGTTTGCCAGATAATGGCTACACCTTC.

The chain joins TRBV4-1 to TRBJ2-3; no definite D call. The V gene lost 1 base and the J gene lost 3 bases, with 8 bases spanning the gap. CDR1 MGHRA and CDR2 YSYEKL come from the germline V gene. The CDR3 covers 14 residues. This chain's CDR3 is CASSQVARTDTQYF. Written as DNA, the CDR3 is TGCGCCAGCAGCCAAGTGGCGCGAACAGATACGCAGTATTTT.

The chain employs TRBV7-2 and TRBJ1-1, with TRBD1 matching over 7 bases. Germline loops: CDR1 SGHTA, CDR2 FQGNSA. V dropped 4 bases and J dropped 1; count of bases not matched to a gene: 12. The CDR3 extends over 17 amino acids. DNA of the CDR3: TGTGCCAGCAGCTCCCGGACAGGCCGAACCGCGAACACTGAAGCTTTCTTT. Translation gives CASSSRTGRTANTEAFF.

As DNA, the CDR3 is TGCGCCAGCAGCCAACCGGGACTAGTGGCTGAGCAGTTCTTC. This codes for CASSQPGLVAEQFF. This chain joins TRBV4-1 and TRBJ2-1; TRBD2 matches 8 bases. This CDR3 is built from 14 residues. The V gene's germline CDR1 is MGHRA and CDR2 YSYEKL. V shed 2 bases, J shed 9 bases, and the junction held 6 bases outside the gene matches.

The chain couples TRBV6-5 to TRBJ2-7; possible D gene TRBD2, 5 bases. Trimming removed 7 bases from V and 4 bases from J, with 20 bases in between. Germline loops: CDR1 MNHEY, CDR2 SVGAGI. The CDR3 spans 15 residues. CDR3 bases: TGTGCCAGCAAAACCGGACTGGAAGGAACTTACGAGCAGTACTTC. Encoded protein: CASKTGLEGTYEQYF.

The chain uses TRBV2 and TRBJ2-7, with a possible D match to TRBD1 (5 bases). Trimming pared 3 bases from V and 1 base from J, leaving 13 bases between. Germline V gene data show CDR1 as SNHLY and CDR2 as FYNNEI. This CDR3 region has 15 residues. The CDR3 here is CASSDIGQGSYEQYF. The CDR3 nucleotides are TGTGCCAGCAGTGACATAGGGCAGGGATCCTACGAGCAGTACTTC.

This sequence joins TRBV19 and TRBJ2-1; 8 bases agree with TRBD2. This CDR3 comprises 17 residues. The germline V gene encodes CDR1 LNHDA and CDR2 SQIVND (reference sequence). The J segment lost 6 bases and the V segment lost 10 bases, leaving 20 bases of the junction unmatched. CDR3 DNA sequence: TGTGCCACCTCCCCCCAACTAGCGGCCAATGGAGGCAATGAGCAGTTCTTC. It specifies CATSPQLAANGGNEQFF.

As concerns this clone: One end of the junction is discordant with germline, which a read error may explain. The rearrangement links TRBV5-4 to TRBJ1-1; TRBD1 aligns across 8 bases. From germline, CDR1 is SGHNT and CDR2 YYREEE (reference sequence). CDR3 size: 15 residues. The CDR3 loop is CARSLEVDRDTEAFF. CDR3 nucleotide sequence: TGTGCCAGAAGCTTGGAGGTGGACAGGGACACTGAAGCTTTCTTT. The full variable domain, its missing parts supplied by reference TRBV5-4 and TRBJ1-1, is ETGVTQSPTHLIKTRGQQVTLRCSSQSGHNTVSWYQQALGQGPQFIFQYYREEENGRGNFPPRFSGLQFPNYSSELNVNALELDDSALYLCARSLEVDRDTEAFFGQGTRLTVV.

The chain uses TRBV18 and TRBJ1-2, with D maybe TRBD1 (5 bases). The CDR3 sequence is 13 residues long. Per germline, CDR1 KGHSH and CDR2 LQKENI. Trimming removed 6 bases at V and 6 bases at J, with 14 bases between. CDR3 DNA: TGTGCCAGCTCTACCAGTGGGGGAGATGGCTACACCTTC. Translation: CASSTSGGDGYTF.

The chain uses TRBV29-1 and TRBJ1-4; D is unresolved. Trimming took off 7 bases at V and 3 bases at J, with 18 bases between the two ends. Germline-derived CDR1 and CDR2 are SQVTM and ANQGSEA. This CDR3 has 15 residues. The DNA of the CDR3 is TGCAGCGCTGCCAATACTCTTGGACCTAATGAAAAACTGTTTTTT. Its translation is CSAANTLGPNEKLFF.